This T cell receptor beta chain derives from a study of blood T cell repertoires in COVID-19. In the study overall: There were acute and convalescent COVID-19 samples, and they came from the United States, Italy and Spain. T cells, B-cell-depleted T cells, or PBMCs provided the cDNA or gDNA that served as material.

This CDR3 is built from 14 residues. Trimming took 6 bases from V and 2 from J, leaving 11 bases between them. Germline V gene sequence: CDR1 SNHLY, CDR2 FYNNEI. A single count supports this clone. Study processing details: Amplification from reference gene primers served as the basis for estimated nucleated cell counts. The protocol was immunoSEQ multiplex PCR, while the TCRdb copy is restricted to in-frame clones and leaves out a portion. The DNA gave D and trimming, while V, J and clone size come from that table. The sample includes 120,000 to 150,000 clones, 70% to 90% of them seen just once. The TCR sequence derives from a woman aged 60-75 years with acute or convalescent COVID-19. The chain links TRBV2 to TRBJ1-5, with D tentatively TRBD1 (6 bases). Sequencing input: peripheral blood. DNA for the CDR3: TGTGCCAGCAGAAAACAGGGTGGCAATCAGCCCCAGCATTTT. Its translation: CASRKQGGNQPQHF.